Sequencing of this TCR beta chain was carried out in a study of CD8+ T cells in alopecia areata. General study results and limits: During tofacitinib treatment, many expanded lesional clones remained in scalp and blood.

V shed 6 bases and J 6 bases; nucleotides not matched to a gene: 8. The CDR3 has 14 amino acids. Germline CDR1 reads SQVTM; CDR2 reads ANQGSEA. Regarding treatment: oral pan-JAK inhibitor, 5-10 mg twice daily. Reverse transcription of extracted RNA yielded cDNA, which provided the sequencing template. Assay used: immunoSEQ multiplex PCR; TCRdb lists only in-frame clones, some missing. In the table there are approximately 300,000 clones, more than 45% of which are singletons. Turning to this clone: No antigen is known for it.

The J gene is TRBJ2-7, the V gene TRBV29-1; 13 nucleotides match TRBD2. The TCR comes from a human donor with alopecia areata. Material: CD4+ T cells sorted from blood, obtained at week 24, from a patient treated with tofacitinib. This CDR3 reads CSVATSGGPREQYF. In nucleotides, the CDR3 is TGCAGCGTCGCGACTAGCGGGGGGCCCCGCGAGCAGTACTTC.